This TCR beta chain derives from a study of cytomegalovirus exposure and HLA in healthy donors. Notes on the study in general: The dataset shows that most TCR sequences were rare, while some public TCRs occurred in many donors. V- and J-gene trimming in TCR beta was tied to a missense DCLRE1C variant by an analysis performed later. Sequences of the TCR beta chain were said to predict the HLA-A and HLA-B alleles of most subjects accurately.

Researchers ran the PCR with 60 Vbeta and 13 Jbeta primers. Assay: immunoSEQ multiplex PCR; the TCRdb copy retains only in-frame clones and omits some. The repertoire includes 85,000 to 100,000 clones, about 80% of them detected once, and approximately 15% sits in the top ten. Germline values: CDR1 MDHEN, CDR2 SYDVKM. There are 17 residues in the CDR3. V was pared by 6 bases and J by 1 base, with 14 bases of the junction left unmatched. With respect to this clone: Its matching antigen is unknown.

This chain uses TRBV28 with TRBJ2-5, with 7 positions matching TRBD2. This receptor was obtained from a man aged 60 to 69 in good health and CMV-seropositive. Sequencing was done on a sample of PBMCs. This chain's CDR3 is CASRRRGQGTIQETQYF. In DNA, the CDR3 is TGTGCCAGCAGACGGAGGGGCCAAGGGACTATCCAAGAGACCCAGTACTTC. The variable domain in full, completed from reference TRBV28 and TRBJ2-5, reads DVKVTQSSRYLVKRTGEKVFLECVQDMDHENMFWYRQDPGLGLRLIYFSYDVKMKEKGDIPEGYSVSREKKERFSLILESASTNQTSMYLCASRRRGQGTIQETQYFGPGTRLLVL.